This entry describes one T cell receptor beta chain. The antigen is not known. The junction shows a germline mismatch at one end, possibly a read error. This record belongs to a study of cytomegalovirus exposure and HLA in healthy donors. The overall study: Out of 150 million to 200 million T cells, an earlier analysis found about 120 million unique TCR beta sequences in total. Study-wide results and limits: A missense DCLRE1C variant was associated with V- and J-gene trimming of TCR beta chains in a later analysis, and an independent cohort replicated the association. TCR association rates varied by HLA locus in a later analysis, with DRB1 highest and HLA-C lowest.

PCR primers comprised 60 Vbeta and 13 Jbeta primers. Generated by immunoSEQ multiplex PCR, the TCRdb table keeps only in-frame clones and is missing some. The data show under 200,000 clones, roughly 80% seen once. While unrecorded immune exposures were likely, the donors were nominally healthy when sampled. Material for sequencing was PBMCs. The origin of this receptor is a man in his 60s in good health and CMV-seronegative.

The CDR3 loop reads CASSIDAAGNQPQNF. The CDR3 nucleotides are TGTGCCAGTAGTATAGACGCAGCGGGCAATCAGCCCCAGAATTTT. The V call is TRBV19, the J call TRBJ1-5; D gene unclear. Per germline, CDR1 LNHDA and CDR2 SQIVND (reference sequence). The CDR3 contains 15 residues.